Listed here are 9 T cell receptor beta chains from one sample, sequenced in a study of CD8+CD57+ T cells in acquired aplastic anemia. Individuals selected for sequencing had exhibited CD8+CD57+ cell expansion on flow cytometry. Using genomic DNA as the template, TCR beta VDJ and CDR3 profiling was carried out. TCRdb reprocessed the reads with MiXCR, giving one entry per CDR3 protein. The sample carries about 270,000 distinct CDR3 sequences, less than 85% recorded once. The sequencing input was sorted CD4+, CD8+, or CD8+CD57+ T cells (not recorded which) from PBMCs. Source of these receptors: a human donor with aplastic anemia.

To note about this clonotype: Compared with germline, one end of the junction differs, possibly owing to a read error. The rearrangement joins TRBV15 to TRBJ2-3, with D possibly being TRBD1 (5 bases). Germline CDR1 reads LNHNV; CDR2 reads YYDKDF (reference sequence). The CDR3 has 14 amino acids. CDR3 nucleotide sequence: TGTGCCACCAGCTTAGGGGCAGATCCCGATACGCAGTATTTC. As protein: CATSLGADPDTQYF.

The genes are TRBV7-8 and TRBJ2-3; D is unclear. The germline V gene encodes CDR1 SGHVS and CDR2 FQNEAQ. The CDR3 totals 16 residues. V dropped 1 base and J dropped 11 bases, with 22 bases sitting between them. The DNA of the CDR3 is TGTGCCAGCAGCTTAGAGCGAAGTCCCGATCCACAGAAGCAGTATTTT. The encoded protein is CASSLERSPDPQKQYF.

This clonotype was picked up a small number of times. This chain joins TRBV19 and TRBJ2-1; a possible D gene is TRBD2 (6 bases). The tail of the sequence fits TRBJ2-7 better, so the J call may be wrong. Germline V lookup: CDR1 LNHDA, CDR2 SQIVND (reference sequence). The CDR3 extends over 14 amino acids. The DNA for the CDR3 is TGTGCCAGTAGTATAGAGCGGGACGCGGGCGAGCAGTACTTC. Protein product: CASSIERDAGEQYF.

The chain joins TRBV7-9 to TRBJ2-6; TRBD2 might be the D (5 bases). The ends were cut back, 5 bases at V and 16 bases at J, with 27 bases in the middle. In germline, CDR1 is SEHNR, CDR2 FQNEAQ (reference sequence). The CDR3 runs to 16 residues. CDR3 DNA sequence: TGTGCCAGCAGCGGGTTAGAGGGCACAAGGCAGCCCCAGCTGACTTTC. It codes for CASSGLEGTRQPQLTF.

Only one count was recorded for this clonotype. Since no conserved phenylalanine or tryptophan closes the CDR3, a read error is the likely cause. The DNA is omitted, as the CDR3 cannot be located on it reliably, and the CDR3 follows TCRdb's listing. V usage is TRBV15 and J usage is TRBJ1-2; TRBD1 reflects the table's D call only, with no check against the DNA. The CDR3 totals 17 residues, both ends included. Germline V gene lookup returns CDR1 LNHNV and CDR2 YYDKDF (reference sequence). CDR3 amino acids: CATSRYREHETEYCWPV.

The chain is built from TRBV7-2 and TRBJ2-1; 8 bases match TRBD2. The CDR3 loop spans 16 amino acids. Germline CDR1 and CDR2: SGHTA and FQGNSA. Germline trimming cut 4 bases from V and 9 bases from J; bases unmatched to any gene: 14. The DNA for the CDR3 is TGTGCCAGCAGCTGGGAACGAAGCGGGGGCTGCGGTGAGCAGTTCTTC. Translating it yields CASSWERSGGCGEQFF.

The chain is built from TRBV7-9 and TRBJ2-7; TRBD1 might be the D (6 bases). Germline-derived CDR1 and CDR2 are SEHNR and FQNEAQ (reference sequence). This CDR3 is built from 12 residues. V was pared by 5 bases and J by 7 bases, with 12 bases between. The CDR3 here is CASSLQRGEQYF. The CDR3 nucleotides are TGTGCCAGCAGCCTACAAAGGGGGGAGCAGTACTTC.

The chain joins TRBV15 to TRBJ2-5; D possibly corresponds to TRBD2 (5 bases). CDR3 length: 13 amino acids. Germline CDR1 and CDR2: LNHNV and YYDKDF (reference sequence). V was clipped by 6 bases and J by 2 bases, with 10 bases between them. The CDR3 nucleotides are TGTGCCACCAGGGTACTAGGTCAAGAGACCCAGTACTTC. Translated: CATRVLGQETQYF.

About this clonotype itself: This may come from a read error, since a much larger clone is one base off. Given the absence of the conserved phenylalanine or tryptophan at the CDR3 end, a read error is likely. The chain employs TRBV4-1 and TRBJ2-7, with 9 bases lining up with TRBD1. This CDR3 comprises 15 residues. The germline CDR1 and CDR2 sequences are MGHRA and YSYEKL. Trimming removed 1 base from V and 3 bases from J; junction bases left unmatched: 4. The CDR3 DNA sequence: TGCGCCAGCAGCCAAGGACAGGGGGGCCTCTACGAGCAGTACCTC. Translated, it gives CASSQGQGGLYEQYL.